These 28 T cell receptor beta chains originate from one sample sequenced in a study of OX40 agonist ivuxolimab in advanced cancers. Profiling relied on immunoSEQ multiplex PCR, and the TCRdb table lists in-frame clones only, not all of them. The table has 73,000 or so clones, roughly nine tenths seen once. Source: CD4+ or CD8+ T cells sorted from blood, taken in a trial of the OX40 agonist ivuxolimab. Receptor source: an adult with an advanced solid tumor such as melanoma, head and neck, liver or kidney cancer.

The rearrangement uses TRBV6-5 and TRBJ2-7; 7 bases fit TRBD2. Germline V lookup: CDR1 MNHEY, CDR2 SVGAGI. V shed 6 bases, J shed 4 bases, and the junction held 9 bases outside the gene matches. The CDR3 extends over 14 amino acids. CDR3 region: CASSYSGFAYEQYF. The CDR3 bases are TGTGCCAGCAGCTATAGCGGGTTTGCTTACGAGCAGTACTTC.

This chain connects TRBV5-1 to TRBJ2-1; the match to TRBD2 covers 10 bases. V dropped 2 bases and J dropped 7; count of bases not matched to a gene: 9. Germline-derived CDR1 and CDR2 are SGHRS and YFSETQ. CDR3 length equals 16 residues. The DNA of the CDR3 is TGCGCCAGCAGCTTAGGGTCTAGCGGGAGTGCGAATGAGCAGTTCTTC. Translation gives CASSLGSSGSANEQFF.

CDR3 amino acids: CASSVLGLAGGDTQYF. The CDR3 DNA reads as TGTGCCAGCAGCGTACTCGGACTAGCGGGAGGAGATACGCAGTATTTT. The rearrangement uses TRBV9 and TRBJ2-3, with TRBD2 matching 14 bases. The germline gives CDR1 SGDLS, CDR2 YYNGEE. With 1 base clipped from V and 5 bases from J, the junction kept 3 bases outside the gene matches. The CDR3 consists of 16 residues. Complete variable domain (other parts from reference TRBV9 and TRBJ2-3): DSGVTQTPKHLITATGQRVTLRCSPRSGDLSVYWYQQSLDQGLQFLIQYYNGEERAKGNILERFSAQQFPDLHSELNLSSLELGDSALYFCASSVLGLAGGDTQYFGPGTRLTVL.

The genes are TRBV4-1 and TRBJ2-1; possible D gene TRBD2, 7 bases. This CDR3 contains 16 residues. Germline CDR1 reads MGHRA; CDR2 reads YSYEKL. V lost 6 bases and J lost 9, with 24 bases in between. The CDR3 loop is CASRKGGEGFLAEQFF. The CDR3, as DNA: TGCGCCAGCAGGAAAGGGGGGGAGGGGTTTTTGGCTGAGCAGTTCTTC.

V usage is TRBV15 and J usage is TRBJ2-7, with D perhaps assigned TRBD1 or TRBD2 (6 bases each). The CDR3 is 14 amino acids. Trimming took off 0 bases at V and 4 bases at J, with 10 bases between the two ends. Looked up from germline, CDR1 is LNHNV and CDR2 is YYDKDF (reference sequence). Here the CDR3 DNA reads TGTGCCACCAGCAGAGATCTAGGGGGGTACGAGCAGTACTTC. Translating gives CATSRDLGGYEQYF. Drawing the rest from reference TRBV15 and TRBJ2-7, the complete variable domain is DAMVIQNPRYQVTQFGKPVTLSCSQTLNHNVMYWYQQKSSQAPKLLFHYYDKDFNNEADTPDNFQSRRPNTSFCFLDIRSPGLGDTAMYLCATSRDLGGYEQYFGPGTRLTVT.

The V and J genes are TRBV6-4 and TRBJ2-2, with TRBD2 matching over 13 bases. This CDR3 has 20 residues. Germline-derived CDR1 and CDR2 are MRHNA and SNTAGT. Trimming cost V 2 bases and J 7 bases; bases outside gene matches: 16. The chain's CDR3 is CASSDGEGDGTSGNGGELFF. The CDR3 nucleotides are TGTGCCAGCAGTGACGGGGAGGGGGATGGGACTAGCGGGAATGGCGGGGAGCTGTTTTTT.

The V and J genes are TRBV11-3 and TRBJ1-1; 7 positions match TRBD1. V trimming: 5 bases; J trimming: 1 base; junction bases outside the gene matches: 7. Germline CDR1 and CDR2: SGHNT and YENEEA. The CDR3 has 15 residues. CDR3 residues: CASSPGGGRNTEAFF. Here the CDR3 DNA reads TGTGCCAGCAGCCCAGGGGGGGGCAGGAACACTGAAGCTTTCTTT. Together with reference TRBV11-3 and TRBJ1-1, the CDR3 gives the full variable domain: EAGVVQSPRYKIIEKKQPVAFWCNPISGHNTLYWYLQNLGQGPELLIRYENEEAVDDSQLPKDRFSAERLKGVDSTLKIQPAELGDSAVYLCASSPGGGRNTEAFFGQGTRLTVV.

This clone was detected only once. V is TRBV21-1 and J is TRBJ1-2; the table assigns TRBD1, which was not confirmed against the DNA. TRBV21-1 is flagged as a pseudogene. The length of the CDR3 is 17 residues. Here the CDR3 DNA reads TGTGCCAGCAGCAAAGTGGGGGCAGGGAAGACTAACTATGGCTACACCTTC. Translating it yields CASSKVGAGKTNYGYTF.

This chain connects TRBV30 to TRBJ1-1, with a tentative D call TRBD1 (6 bases). From germline, CDR1 is GTSNPN and CDR2 SVGIG (reference sequence). Between the trimmed V and J ends, which lost 2 bases and 3 bases, there was a span of 10 bases. The CDR3 length is 13 residues. DNA for the CDR3: TGTGCCTGGAGTATGTGGGGGCACACTGAAGCTTTCTTT. Protein sequence: CAWSMWGHTEAFF.

As DNA, the CDR3 is TGCGCCAGCAGCCAAGTCGAGCGGGATATTATTGAGCAGTTCTTC. Translation: CASSQVERDIIEQFF. The V gene is TRBV4-1, the J gene TRBJ2-1; 7 bases line up with TRBD2. The germline V gene has CDR1 MGHRA and CDR2 YSYEKL. CDR3 length equals 15 residues. With 1 base clipped from V and 9 bases from J, the junction kept 9 bases outside the gene matches.

The V gene is TRBV25-1, the J gene TRBJ2-7; 10 bases are shared with TRBD1. In germline, CDR1 is MGHDK, CDR2 SYGVNS. The J segment lost 6 bases and the V segment lost 9 bases, leaving 11 bases of the junction unmatched. There are 14 residues in the CDR3. In DNA form, the CDR3 reads TGTGCCAGTATGCGGCGGGGGACAGGGGCCGAGCAGTACTTC. It translates to CASMRRGTGAEQYF.

A word on this clone: The germline gene is not matched at one end of the junction; a read error may be the cause. The rearrangement joins TRBV5-1 to TRBJ1-1, with D hard to call. The germline CDR1 and CDR2 sequences are SGHRS and YFSETQ. The CDR3 covers 12 residues. The CDR3 reads CASSLAASEAFF. The CDR3, as DNA: TGCGCCAGCAGCTTGGCCGCTTCTGAGGCTTTCTTT.

This clone was seen just once. The chain links TRBV30 to TRBJ1-5; 7 bases fit TRBD1. V dropped 3 bases and J dropped 3; count of bases not matched to a gene: 5. Per the germline V gene, CDR1 is GTSNPN and CDR2 is SVGIG (reference sequence). The CDR3 spans 14 residues. CDR3 DNA sequence: TGTGCCTGGAGGAAGACAGGGAACAATCAGCCCCAGCATTTT. It specifies CAWRKTGNNQPQHF.

V is TRBV5-6 and J is TRBJ2-3, with 11 positions matching TRBD2. This CDR3 is built from 15 residues. Germline CDR1 SGHDT, CDR2 YYEEEE. Trimming at V came to 4 bases and at J to 2 bases, leaving 3 bases not matched to a gene. CDR3 loop: CASSRLAGYTDTQYF. CDR3 bases: TGTGCCAGCAGCCGACTAGCGGGATACACAGATACGCAGTATTTT.

V is TRBV6-5 and J is TRBJ2-7; TRBD2 agrees at 10 bases. This CDR3 is 14 amino acids long. CDR1 is MNHEY, CDR2 SVGAGI, per germline. Losses at the gene ends were 6 bases for V and 5 bases for J; bases not matched to a gene: 7. CDR3 coding DNA: TGTGCCAGCAGGATTAGCGGGAGGTGGAACGAGCAGTACTTC. It yields the protein CASRISGRWNEQYF.

There are a few counts of this clone. This rearrangement joins TRBV6-5 to TRBJ1-1; D may be TRBD1 (5 bases). CDR1 and CDR2 from the germline V gene are MNHEY and SVGAGI. The CDR3 loop spans 13 amino acids. V gave up 6 bases and J gave up 4 bases, with 12 bases separating them. CDR3 bases: TGTGCCAGCAGCCGTTCTGGGGGCACTGAAGCTTTCTTT. Translated, it gives CASSRSGGTEAFF.

V and J are TRBV10-3 and TRBJ2-2; D is perhaps TRBD2 (6 bases). The germline V and J ends were trimmed by 0 bases and 2 bases, with 10 bases remaining between them. The CDR3 has 16 residues. Germline V lookup: CDR1 ENHRY, CDR2 SYGVKD. As DNA, the CDR3 is TGTGCCATCAGTGAGTCCGGGGGATTAAACACCGGGGAGCTGTTTTTT. Its protein is CAISESGGLNTGELFF.

The rearrangement joins TRBV11-2 to TRBJ2-1; TRBD2 agrees at 7 bases. Per the germline V gene, CDR1 is SGHAT and CDR2 is FQNNGV. With 4 bases clipped from V and 1 base from J, the junction kept 10 bases outside the gene matches. This CDR3 has 17 amino acids. CDR3 sequence reads: CASSSFGLVGSYNEQFF. The CDR3, as DNA: TGTGCCAGCAGCTCATTCGGACTAGTAGGGTCCTACAATGAGCAGTTCTTC.

There are a few counts of this clone. The genes are TRBV6-5 and TRBJ2-2, with TRBD2 as a possible D gene (6 bases). CDR1 and CDR2 from the germline V gene are MNHEY and SVGAGI. Between the trimmed V and J ends, which lost 2 bases and 4 bases, there was a span of 8 bases. The CDR3 sequence is 14 residues long. CDR3 coding DNA: TGTGCCAGCAGTTACGACGGGGGCACCGGGGAGCTGTTTTTT. Its protein product is CASSYDGGTGELFF.

The chain is built from TRBV5-8 and TRBJ2-1; possibly TRBD2 for D (6 bases). Trimming left V 3 bases short and J 4 bases short, with 14 bases between. The CDR3 length is 15 residues. Germline loops: CDR1 SGHTS, CDR2 YDEGEE. CDR3 bases: TGTGCCAGCAGCTCAACTAGCCCTACGTACAATGAGCAGTTCTTC. It translates to CASSSTSPTYNEQFF. Full variable domain (missing parts from reference TRBV5-8 and TRBJ2-1): EAGVTQSPTHLIKTRGQQATLRCSPISGHTSVYWYQQALGLGLQFLLWYDEGEERNRGNFPPRFSGRQFPNYSSELNVNALELEDSALYLCASSSTSPTYNEQFFGPGTRLTVL.

The gene calls are TRBV6-1 and TRBJ1-2; possible D gene TRBD1, 6 bases. Trimming removed 4 bases at V and 5 bases at J, with 17 bases between. The CDR3 runs 15 residues. Germline V gene lookup returns CDR1 MNHNS and CDR2 SASEGT. The CDR3 spells CASSVGGGLLYGYTF. The CDR3 DNA follows: TGTGCCAGCAGTGTGGGAGGGGGGCTTTTGTATGGCTACACCTTC.

This chain uses TRBV27 with TRBJ2-3, with D perhaps assigned TRBD1 or TRBD2 (5 bases each). Germline V gene sequence: CDR1 MNHEY, CDR2 SMNVEV (reference sequence). The CDR3 covers 15 residues. Trimming took off 5 bases at V and 1 base at J, with 13 bases between the two ends. CDR3: CASSPRQGRTDTQYF. In DNA form, the CDR3 reads TGTGCCAGCAGTCCGCGGCAGGGACGCACAGATACGCAGTATTTT.

This chain uses TRBV10-3 with TRBJ1-2; D unresolved. The V end lost 0 bases, the J end lost 2 bases, and 7 bases lay between the germline ends. Germline-derived CDR1 and CDR2 are ENHRY and SYGVKD. This CDR3 contains 14 residues. CDR3 bases: TGTGCCATCAGTGAGTCGATGGGGAACTATGGCTACACCTTC. It encodes CAISESMGNYGYTF.

The J gene is TRBJ2-3, the V gene TRBV30; 12 positions match TRBD2. The germline CDR1 and CDR2 sequences are GTSNPN and SVGIG (reference sequence). Trimming took 3 bases from V and 5 from J; bases not matched to a gene: 6. The CDR3 is made up of 15 amino acids. The CDR3 bases are TGTGCCTGGAGCAAGACTAGCGGGAGTCTAGATACGCAGTATTTT. As protein: CAWSKTSGSLDTQYF.

This rearrangement joins TRBV7-2 to TRBJ2-5, with D possibly called TRBD1 or TRBD2 (5 bases each). V dropped 1 base and J dropped 2 bases, with 8 bases sitting between them. The germline CDR1 and CDR2 sequences are SGHTA and FQGNSA. This CDR3 region has 14 residues. The CDR3 protein is CASSLGGKQETQYF. CDR3 nucleotides: TGTGCCAGCAGCTTAGGGGGGAAACAAGAGACCCAGTACTTC.

This sequence joins TRBV27 and TRBJ2-7, with D tentatively TRBD1 or TRBD2 (6 bases each). Germline V gene sequence: CDR1 MNHEY, CDR2 SMNVEV (reference sequence). The CDR3 runs 13 residues. V gave up 11 bases and J gave up 5 bases, with 19 bases separating them. CDR3 region: CACRQVGGHEQYF. The CDR3 bases are TGTGCCTGTCGACAGGTCGGGGGCCACGAGCAGTACTTC.

The V and J genes are TRBV5-1 and TRBJ2-5, with D perhaps TRBD2 (6 bases). From germline, CDR1 is SGHRS and CDR2 YFSETQ. CDR3 length: 15 amino acids. Trimming cost V 0 bases and J 3 bases, with 12 bases left between them. Written as DNA, the CDR3 is TGCGCCAGCAGCTTGGCCAAAGGACTAAAAGAGACCCAGTACTTC. It codes for CASSLAKGLKETQYF.

The chain couples TRBV19 to TRBJ1-5, with 10 bases matching TRBD1. This CDR3 has 15 residues. Germline loops: CDR1 LNHDA, CDR2 SQIVND (reference sequence). V shed 3 bases, J shed 3 bases, and the junction held 2 bases outside the gene matches. The CDR3 nucleotides read TGTGCCAGTAGTATCGGGACAGGGGTCAATCAGCCCCAGCATTTT. Amino acids: CASSIGTGVNQPQHF.